These T cell receptor beta chains were read from a single sample in a study of blood T cell repertoires in COVID-19. Here immunoSEQ multiplex PCR was the method, and the copy in TCRdb shows in-frame clones only, minus some. The sample shows 200,000 to 250,000 clones, about 88% of them seen only once. Material for sequencing was peripheral blood. The receptors were gathered from a woman aged 40-49 years who had recovered from COVID-19. Each CDR3 is given with its conserved first and last residue. The D gene is left open where the match is weak. Clone size is not always given. Where it is, it says once, few, many or a class for expanded clones.

J: TRBJ2-6
V: TRBV27
D: -
size: -
DNA: TGTGCCAGCAGTTTTGAGGGATCCCGCTCTGGGGCCAACGTCCTGACTTTC
CDR3: CASSFEGSRSGANVLTF

J: TRBJ2-5
V: TRBV4-1
D: -
size: -
DNA: TGCGCCAGCAGCCAAGGGTCGGGAGACCGGGAGACCCAGTACTTC
CDR3: CASSQGSGDRETQYF

J: TRBJ1-1
V: TRBV5-5
D: -
size: -
DNA: TGTGCCAGCAGCTTGGTGGCAGGGATCACTGAAGCTTTCTTT
CDR3: CASSLVAGITEAFF

J: TRBJ2-1
V: TRBV6-5
D: TRBD2
size: -
DNA: TGTGCCAGCAGGAGGACTAGCTACAATGAGCAGTTCTTC
CDR3: CASRRTSYNEQFF

J: TRBJ2-1
V: TRBV5-6
D: TRBD1
size: -
DNA: TGTGCCAGCAGTCTTCCGGGACAGGGGGTTGTGAATGAGCAGTTCTTC
CDR3: CASSLPGQGVVNEQFF

J: TRBJ2-3
V: TRBV7-7
D: TRBD2
size: -
DNA: TGTGCTAGCAGCCCGAATCTAGCGGGAGGCCAGGATACGCAGTATTTT
CDR3: CASSPNLAGGQDTQYF

J: TRBJ2-7
V: TRBV13
D: -
size: -
DNA: TGTGCCAGCAGCCCCAGACAGGTCGTCTACGAGCAGTACTTC
CDR3: CASSPRQVVYEQYF

J: TRBJ2-1
V: TRBV5-6
D: -
size: -
DNA: TGTGCCAGCAGCTCCCTTCGGCGGGGTGAGCAGTTCTTC
CDR3: CASSSLRRGEQFF

J: TRBJ1-1
V: TRBV7-6
D: -
size: -
DNA: TGTGCCAGCAGTTTCAGCTTGGGGGGGAACACTGAAGCTTTCTTT
CDR3: CASSFSLGGNTEAFF

J: TRBJ2-3
V: TRBV7-9
D: TRBD2
size: -
DNA: TGTGCCAGCAGCCCAATGACTAGCCGGGCGCAGTATTTT
CDR3: CASSPMTSRAQYF

J: TRBJ1-2
V: TRBV7-2
D: -
size: -
DNA: TGTGCCAGCAGCTCTGGGAGGGGCCCCTCTGAAGGCTACACCTTC
CDR3: CASSSGRGPSEGYTF

J: TRBJ1-5
V: TRBV2
D: -
size: few
DNA: TGTGCCAGCAGTGACCCTATAAGACGGCCCTCGGAGTTTTTACAGCCCCAGCATTTT
CDR3: CASSDPIRRPSEFLQPQHF

J: TRBJ2-6
V: TRBV5-1
D: TRBD1
size: -
DNA: TGCGCCAGCAGCGCCGGGACAGGATCATCTGGGGCCAACGTCCTGACTTTC
CDR3: CASSAGTGSSGANVLTF

J: TRBJ2-1
V: TRBV16
D: -
size: few
DNA: TGTGCCAGCAGCCCTCTGAGCAATGAGCAGTTCTTC
CDR3: CASSPLSNEQFF

J: TRBJ1-2
V: TRBV5-1
D: TRBD1
size: -
DNA: TGCGCCAGCAGCGTGGGGGTACAGGGGGCCCATGGCTACACCTTC
CDR3: CASSVGVQGAHGYTF

J: TRBJ2-3
V: TRBV6-1
D: TRBD2
size: once
DNA: TGTGCCAGCAGTGAAGATTTGGCGGGAGGCACAGATACGCAGTATTTT
CDR3: CASSEDLAGGTDTQYF

J: TRBJ1-5
V: TRBV6-5
D: TRBD1
size: -
DNA: TGTGCCAGCAGTAGAGCCGGGACAGGGGCCCAGCCCCAGCATTTT
CDR3: CASSRAGTGAQPQHF